This section outlines one T cell receptor (beta chain) sequence together with its context. This CDR3 has 14 residues. The V end lost 4 bases, the J end lost 9 bases, and 14 bases lay between the germline ends. CDR1 and CDR2 from the germline V gene are SGHRS and YFSETQ. As handled by the study authors: Researchers report that nucleated cell counts were estimated from reference gene primer amplification. TCRdb's table, derived via immunoSEQ multiplex PCR, lists solely in-frame clones and lacks some. V and J calls and clone size are as listed in that table; D and trimming were resolved from the DNA. The table shows around 250,000 clones, with 80% to 90% occurring only once. The data originate from a study of blood T cell repertoires in COVID-19. Turning to the study itself: The United States, Italy and Spain provided the acute and convalescent COVID-19 samples. T cells, B-cell-depleted T cells, or PBMCs provided the cDNA or gDNA that served as material.

The receptor comes from a man older than 75 with acute or convalescent COVID-19. The chain employs TRBV5-1 and TRBJ1-6, with unresolved D. The sample taken for sequencing was peripheral blood. The CDR3 DNA follows: TGCGCCAGCAGCATGGACGGGATAGGTTCACCCCTCCACTTT. Translated, it gives CASSMDGIGSPLHF.